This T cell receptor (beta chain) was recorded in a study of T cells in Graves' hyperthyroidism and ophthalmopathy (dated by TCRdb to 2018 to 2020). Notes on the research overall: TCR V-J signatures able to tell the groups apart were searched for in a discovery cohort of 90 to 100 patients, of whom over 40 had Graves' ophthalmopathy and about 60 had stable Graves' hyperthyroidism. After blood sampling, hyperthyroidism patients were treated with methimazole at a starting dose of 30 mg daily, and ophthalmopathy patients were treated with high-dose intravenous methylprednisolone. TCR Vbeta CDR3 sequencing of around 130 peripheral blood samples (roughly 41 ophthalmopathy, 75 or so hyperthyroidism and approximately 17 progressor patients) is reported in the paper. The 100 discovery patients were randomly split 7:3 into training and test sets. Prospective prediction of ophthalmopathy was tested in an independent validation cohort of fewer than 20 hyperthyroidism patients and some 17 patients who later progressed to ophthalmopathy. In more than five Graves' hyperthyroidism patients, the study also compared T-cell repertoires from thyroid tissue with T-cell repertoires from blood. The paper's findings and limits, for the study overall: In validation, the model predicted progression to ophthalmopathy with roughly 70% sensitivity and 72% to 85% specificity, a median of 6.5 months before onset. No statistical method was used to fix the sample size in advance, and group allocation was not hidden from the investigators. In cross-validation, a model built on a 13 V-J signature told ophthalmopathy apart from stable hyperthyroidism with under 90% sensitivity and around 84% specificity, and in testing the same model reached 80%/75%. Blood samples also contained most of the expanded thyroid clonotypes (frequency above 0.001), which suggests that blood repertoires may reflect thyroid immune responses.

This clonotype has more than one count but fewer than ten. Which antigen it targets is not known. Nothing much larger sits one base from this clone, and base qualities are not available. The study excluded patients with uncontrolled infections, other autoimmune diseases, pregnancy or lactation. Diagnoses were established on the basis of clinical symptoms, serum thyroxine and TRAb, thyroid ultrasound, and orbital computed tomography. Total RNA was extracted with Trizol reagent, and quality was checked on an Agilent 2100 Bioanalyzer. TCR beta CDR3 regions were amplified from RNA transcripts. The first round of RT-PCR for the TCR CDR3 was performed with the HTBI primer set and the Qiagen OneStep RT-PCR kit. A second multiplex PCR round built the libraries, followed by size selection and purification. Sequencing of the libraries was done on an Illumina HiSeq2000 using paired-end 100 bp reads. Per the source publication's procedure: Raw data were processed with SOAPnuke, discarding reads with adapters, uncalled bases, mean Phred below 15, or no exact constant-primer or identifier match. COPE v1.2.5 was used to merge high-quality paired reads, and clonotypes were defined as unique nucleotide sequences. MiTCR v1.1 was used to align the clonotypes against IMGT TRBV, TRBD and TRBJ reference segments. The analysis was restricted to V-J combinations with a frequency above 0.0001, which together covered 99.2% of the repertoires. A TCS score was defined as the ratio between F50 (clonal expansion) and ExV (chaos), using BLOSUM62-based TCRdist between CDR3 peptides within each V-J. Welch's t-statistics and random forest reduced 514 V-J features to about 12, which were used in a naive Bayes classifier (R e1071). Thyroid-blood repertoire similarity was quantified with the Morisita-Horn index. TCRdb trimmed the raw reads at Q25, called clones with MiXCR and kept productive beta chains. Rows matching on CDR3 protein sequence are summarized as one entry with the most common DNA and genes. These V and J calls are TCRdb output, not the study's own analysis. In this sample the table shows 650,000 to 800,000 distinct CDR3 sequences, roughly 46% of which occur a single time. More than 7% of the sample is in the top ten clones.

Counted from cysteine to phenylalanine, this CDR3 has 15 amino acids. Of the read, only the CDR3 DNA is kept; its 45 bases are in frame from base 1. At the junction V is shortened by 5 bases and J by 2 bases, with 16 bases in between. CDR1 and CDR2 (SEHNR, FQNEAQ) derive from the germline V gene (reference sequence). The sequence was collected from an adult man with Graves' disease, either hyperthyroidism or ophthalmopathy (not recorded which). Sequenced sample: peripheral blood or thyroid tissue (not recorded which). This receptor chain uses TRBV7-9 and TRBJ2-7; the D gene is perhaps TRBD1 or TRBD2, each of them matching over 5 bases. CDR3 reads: CASSARSGAAYEQYF. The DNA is TGTGCCAGCAGCGCAAGGTCCGGGGCCGCCTACGAGCAGTACTTC.